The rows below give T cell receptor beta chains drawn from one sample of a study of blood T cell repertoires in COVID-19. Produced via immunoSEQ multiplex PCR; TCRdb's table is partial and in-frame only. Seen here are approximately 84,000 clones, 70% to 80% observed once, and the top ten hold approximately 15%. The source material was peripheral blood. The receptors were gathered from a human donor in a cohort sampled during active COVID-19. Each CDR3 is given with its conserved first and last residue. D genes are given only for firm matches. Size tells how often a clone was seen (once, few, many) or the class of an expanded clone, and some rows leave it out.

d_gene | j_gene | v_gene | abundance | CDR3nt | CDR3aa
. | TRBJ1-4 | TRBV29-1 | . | TGCAGCGTTGCGGGTCTTCCCGACTCCCCACGTAATGAAAAACTGTTTTTT | CSVAGLPDSPRNEKLFF
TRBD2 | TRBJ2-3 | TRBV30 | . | TGTGCCTGGAGTATAGCGGGGGGACAAGATACGCAGTATTTT | CAWSIAGGQDTQYF
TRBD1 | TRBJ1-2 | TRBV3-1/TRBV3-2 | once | TGTGCCAGCAGCCCCCGGGACAGGGAAGGTGGCTACACCTTC | CASSPRDREGGYTF
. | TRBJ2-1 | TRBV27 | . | TGTGCCAGCACTAAGGTCCGGGACTTCTCCTACAATGAGCAGTTCTTC | CASTKVRDFSYNEQFF
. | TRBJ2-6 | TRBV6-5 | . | TGTGCCAGCAAAGGAGGAGCTACTGGGGCCAACGTCCTGACTTTC | CASKGGATGANVLTF
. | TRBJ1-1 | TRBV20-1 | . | TGCAGTGCTAAGGCGGACACTGAAGCTTTCTTT | CSAKADTEAFF
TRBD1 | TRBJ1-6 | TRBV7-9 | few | TGTGCCAGCAGTACCGGAACGGGACAGGGTTCGATCTATAATTCACCCCTCCACTTT | CASSTGTGQGSIYNSPLHF
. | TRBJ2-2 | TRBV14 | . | TGTGCCAGCAGCCCTTGGGGCCAGGGGAACACCGGGGAGCTGTTTTTT | CASSPWGQGNTGELFF
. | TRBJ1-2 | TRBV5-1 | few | TGCGCCAGCAGCTTAGTGGCTGCATATGGCTACACCTTC | CASSLVAAYGYTF
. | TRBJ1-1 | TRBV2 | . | TGTGCCAGCAGGCGATACAGCGGCCCAGTCGATGGCACTGAAGCTTTCTTT | CASRRYSGPVDGTEAFF
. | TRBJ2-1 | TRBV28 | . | TGTGCCTCCCAGGGGGGCAATGAGCAGTTCTTC | CASQGGNEQFF
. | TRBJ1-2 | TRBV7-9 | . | TGTGCCAGCAGCGTTGGTGGGCAGGGTGGTTTTTATGGCTACACCTTC | CASSVGGQGGFYGYTF
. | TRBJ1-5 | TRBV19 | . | TGTGCCAGTAGTATAATGGGGGCGAGGCAGCCCCAGCATTTT | CASSIMGARQPQHF
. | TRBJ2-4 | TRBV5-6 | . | TGTGCCAGCAGCCTACTGGACTGGGGAGAAGAAAACATTCAGTACTTC | CASSLLDWGEENIQYF
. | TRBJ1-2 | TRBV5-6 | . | TGTGCCAGCAGCCATCCGGGGGGCTATGGCTACACCTTC | CASSHPGGYGYTF
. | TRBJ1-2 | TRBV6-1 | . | TGTGCCAGCAGTGAGGAGCCGGACTATGGCTACACCTTC | CASSEEPDYGYTF
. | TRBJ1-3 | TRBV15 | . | TGTGCCACCAGCAGAGCCTCGGGGGGTAGGGTCGGAAACACCATATATTTT | CATSRASGGRVGNTIYF
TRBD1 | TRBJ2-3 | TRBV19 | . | TGTGCCAGTAGTATGGGACAGGGGGCAGATACGCAGTATTTT | CASSMGQGADTQYF
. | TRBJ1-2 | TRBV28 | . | TGTGCCAGCAAGGATAGCTCAGGGCTTATTGGCTACACCTTC | CASKDSSGLIGYTF
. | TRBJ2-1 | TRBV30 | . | TGTGCCTGGTCACAGGGTTGCGGGAGTTGGTCCAATGAGCAGTTCTTC | CAWSQGCGSWSNEQFF
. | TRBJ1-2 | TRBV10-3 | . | TGTGCCATCAGTGCCCAGGGGGGCTACACCTTC | CAISAQGGYTF
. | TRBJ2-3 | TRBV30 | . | TGTGCCTGGGGGCCGCGGGCAGATACGCAGTATTTT | CAWGPRADTQYF
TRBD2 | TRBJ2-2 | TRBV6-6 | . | TGTGCCAGCAGTCACCGACTAGCGGGAGGCAGCACCGGGGAGCTGTTTTTT | CASSHRLAGGSTGELFF
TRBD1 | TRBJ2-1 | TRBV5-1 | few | TGCGCCAGCGGGACAGGGGTTTACAATGAGCAGTTCTTC | CASGTGVYNEQFF
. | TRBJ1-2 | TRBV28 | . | TGTGCCAGCAGTAGGCAGGGGATCTATGGCTACACCTTC | CASSRQGIYGYTF
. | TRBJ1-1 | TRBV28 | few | TGTGCCAGCAGTTTGCTATTCACTGAAGCTTTCTTT | CASSLLFTEAFF
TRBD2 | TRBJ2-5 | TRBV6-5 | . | TGTGCCAGCAGTTCGACAATAGGACTAGCGGGGGGGGCCTCGTACTTC | CASSSTIGLAGGASYF
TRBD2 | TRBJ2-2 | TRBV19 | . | TGTGCCAGTCAAACTAGCGGGGGGCTGAACACCGGGGAGCTGTTTTTT | CASQTSGGLNTGELFF
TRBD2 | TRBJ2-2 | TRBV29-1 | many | TGCAGCGTTGAACTTGGGAGGGGCACCGGGGAGCTGTTTTTT | CSVELGRGTGELFF
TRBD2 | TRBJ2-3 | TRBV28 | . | TGTGCCAGCACCCTCCCCGGGGCGGGAGGTGCAGATACGCAGTATTTT | CASTLPGAGGADTQYF
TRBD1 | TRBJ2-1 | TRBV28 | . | TGTGCCAGCCCTCCTCCGGGACAGAAAAACTACAATGAGCAGTTCTTC | CASPPPGQKNYNEQFF
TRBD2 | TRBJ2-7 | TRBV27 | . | TGTGCCAGCAGTGCGTCCCGACTAGCGGGGACCTACGAGCAGTACTTC | CASSASRLAGTYEQYF
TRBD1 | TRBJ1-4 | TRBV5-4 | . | TGTGCCAGCAGCTTTCACACAGGGGTAACAAGTGAAAAACTGTTTTTT | CASSFHTGVTSEKLFF
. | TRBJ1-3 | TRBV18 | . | TGTGCCAGCTCACCACCACTGAACTCTGGAAACACCATATATTTT | CASSPPLNSGNTIYF
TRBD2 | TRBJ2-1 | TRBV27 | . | TGTGCCAGCAGTACCACAAGCGGGAGAGCCGACAATGAGCAGTTCTTC | CASSTTSGRADNEQFF
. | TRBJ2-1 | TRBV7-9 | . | TGTGCCAGCAGCTTAGGTGGCGGGGTAAGCTCCTACAATGAGCAGTTCTTC | CASSLGGGVSSYNEQFF
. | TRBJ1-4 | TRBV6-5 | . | TGTGCCAGCAAGGGGTATTCGGGCGAAAAACTGTTTTTT | CASKGYSGEKLFF
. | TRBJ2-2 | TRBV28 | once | TGTGCCAGCTACGGAGGGGCGCTCGGGGAGCTGTTTTTT | CASYGGALGELFF
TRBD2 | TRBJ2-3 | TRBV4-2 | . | TGTGCCAGCAGCACCCGACCGACTAGCAGCGCGGTCCCAGATACGCAGTATTTT | CASSTRPTSSAVPDTQYF
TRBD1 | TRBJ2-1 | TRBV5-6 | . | TGTGCCAGCAGCCTAGGGACAGGACTTTGGGAGCAGTTCTTC | CASSLGTGLWEQFF
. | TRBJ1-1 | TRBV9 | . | TGTGCCAGCAGCCCGCTCACGAGGAACACTGAAGCTTTCTTT | CASSPLTRNTEAFF
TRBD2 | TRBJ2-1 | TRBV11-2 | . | TGTGCCAGCAGTTGGACTAGCGGGAGGTACAATGAGCAGTTCTTC | CASSWTSGRYNEQFF
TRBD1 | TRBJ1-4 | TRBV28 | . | TGTGCCAGCAGTGGAAGGGGACAGATTAATGAAAAACTGTTTTTT | CASSGRGQINEKLFF
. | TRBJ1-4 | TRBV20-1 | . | TGCAGTGCGCCTCAGTATGGAAAACTGTTTTTT | CSAPQYGKLFF
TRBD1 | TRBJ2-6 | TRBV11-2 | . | TGTGCCAGCAGCGCTCGGGACAGGATACGGGGGGCCAACGTCCTGACTTTC | CASSARDRIRGANVLTF
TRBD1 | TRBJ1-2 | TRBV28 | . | TGTGCCAGCAATCCCTTTCGGACAGGGGTTGGCTACACCTTC | CASNPFRTGVGYTF
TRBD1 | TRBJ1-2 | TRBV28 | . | TGTGCCAGCATTCCACCCGAGGGGGCAGGGAGCGGCTACACCTTC | CASIPPEGAGSGYTF
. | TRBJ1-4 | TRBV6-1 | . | TGTGCCAGCAGTGAAATATCACCAGGACTCGTCGGAAAACTGTTTTTT | CASSEISPGLVGKLFF
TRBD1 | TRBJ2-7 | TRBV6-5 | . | TGTGCCAGCAGTCCGACAGGGAACTACGAGCAGTACTTC | CASSPTGNYEQYF
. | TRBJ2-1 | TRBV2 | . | TGTGCCAGCAGTGAAGAGTCCAGGTCTGAGCAGTTCTTC | CASSEESRSEQFF
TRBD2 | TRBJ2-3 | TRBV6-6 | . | TGTGCCAGCAGTCCCAGACTAGCGGGGCTCACAGATACGCAGTATTTT | CASSPRLAGLTDTQYF
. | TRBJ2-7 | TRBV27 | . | TGTGCCAGCAGTTTCTTGGCACCCCCCTACGAGCAGTACTTC | CASSFLAPPYEQYF
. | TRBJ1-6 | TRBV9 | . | TGTGCCAGCAGCGGGGGAGACTCACCCCTCCACTTT | CASSGGDSPLHF
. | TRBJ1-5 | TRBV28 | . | TGTGCCAGCAACCGGGACACAAGCAATCAGCCCCAGCATTTT | CASNRDTSNQPQHF
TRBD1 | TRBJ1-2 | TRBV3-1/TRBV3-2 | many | TGTGCCAGCAGCCAAGTGGGGACAGGGAGGAACTATGGCTACACCTTC | CASSQVGTGRNYGYTF